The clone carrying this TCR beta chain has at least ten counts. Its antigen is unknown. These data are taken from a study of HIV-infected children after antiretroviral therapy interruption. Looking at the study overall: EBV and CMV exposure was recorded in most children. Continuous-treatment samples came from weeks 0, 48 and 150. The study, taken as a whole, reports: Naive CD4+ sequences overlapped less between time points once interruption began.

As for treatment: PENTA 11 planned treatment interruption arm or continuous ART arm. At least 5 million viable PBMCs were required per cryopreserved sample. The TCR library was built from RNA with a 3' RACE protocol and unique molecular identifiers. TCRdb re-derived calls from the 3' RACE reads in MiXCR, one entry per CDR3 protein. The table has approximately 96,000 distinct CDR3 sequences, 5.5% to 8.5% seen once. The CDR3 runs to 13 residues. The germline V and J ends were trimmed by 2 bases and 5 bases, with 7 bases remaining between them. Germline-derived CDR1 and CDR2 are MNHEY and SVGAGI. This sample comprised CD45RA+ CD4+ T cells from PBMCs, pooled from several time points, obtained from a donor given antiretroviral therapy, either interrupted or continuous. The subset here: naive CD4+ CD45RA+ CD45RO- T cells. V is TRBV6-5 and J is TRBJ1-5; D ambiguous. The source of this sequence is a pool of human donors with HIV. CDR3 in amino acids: CASSYRGHQPQHF. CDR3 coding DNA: TGTGCCAGCAGTTACCGGGGTCATCAGCCCCAGCATTTT.